This entry concerns a single T cell receptor (beta chain). V gave up 1 base and J gave up 6 bases, with 8 bases separating them. CDR3 size: 13 residues. The V gene's germline CDR1 is SEHNR and CDR2 FQNEAQ (reference sequence). This record comes from a study of control samples from healthy donors and cancer patients. Sequenced by immunoSEQ multiplex PCR; TCRdb stores in-frame clones only, minus some. The sample yields 120,000 or so clones, 87% seen once. The source material was blood. The receptor was derived from a man aged 40-50 years in good health. This chain joins TRBV7-9 and TRBJ2-3; weak D call: TRBD1 (5 bases). DNA of the CDR3: TGTGCCAGCAGCTTAGGGACAAGTGATACGCAGTATTTT. Translation: CASSLGTSDTQYF.